This is a list of T cell receptor beta chains from one sample in a study of CD8 T cells in Susac syndrome. Using its own MiXCR run on the immunoSEQ multiplex PCR reads, TCRdb lists one record per CDR3 protein. The sample holds about 170,000 distinct CDR3 sequences, approximately 93% seen once. Sequences were obtained from CD4+ T cells from PBMCs. The origin of the receptors is a human donor with multiple sclerosis. CDR3s include the opening cysteine and the closing phenylalanine or tryptophan. The D gene is left open where the match is weak. The size entry is marked missing in some rows and otherwise reads once, few, many or a size class.

>.|TRBJ1-4|TRBV7-6|.
CASSFDTSGSEKLFF
TGTGCCAGCAGCTTTGACACCTCCGGGAGTGAAAAACTGTTTTTT
>.|TRBJ2-1|TRBV29-1|.
CSGEYYNEQFF
TGCAGCGGGGAGTACTACAATGAGCAGTTCTTC
>TRBD1|TRBJ1-1|TRBV30|.
CAGIDRGNTEAFF
TGTGCCGGGATAGACAGGGGGAACACTGAAGCTTTCTTT
>.|TRBJ2-2|TRBV4-1|.
CASSQGAVGELFF
TGCGCCAGCAGCCAAGGGGCCGTCGGGGAGCTGTTTTTT
>.|TRBJ1-5|TRBV3-1|.
CASSQEGNQPQHF
TGTGCCAGCAGCCAAGAAGGCAATCAGCCCCAGCATTTT
>.|TRBJ1-2|TRBV19|.
CASSRGAGNRGYTF
TGTGCCAGTAGCCGGGGAGCAGGGAATAGAGGCTACACCTTC
>.|TRBJ2-7|TRBV7-2|once
CASRGDRSYEQYF
TGTGCCAGCAGAGGGGACCGTTCCTACGAGCAGTACTTC
>.|TRBJ2-1|TRBV27|.
CASSLYPTTYIYNEQFF
TGTGCCAGCAGTTTATATCCAACTACTTACATTTACAATGAGCAGTTCTTC
>.|TRBJ1-1|TRBV29-1|.
CSAMTNRGTEAFF
TGCAGCGCTATGACCAACCGGGGCACTGAAGCTTTCTTT
>.|TRBJ2-7|TRBV29-1|.
CSGGSSYEQYF
TGCAGCGGAGGGAGCTCCTACGAGCAGTACTTC
>.|TRBJ1-1|TRBV12-3/TRBV12-4|.
CASSFRQYRTEAFF
TGTGCCAGCAGTTTCCGACAGTATCGCACTGAAGCTTTCTTT
>.|TRBJ2-4|TRBV6-2/TRBV6-3|.
CASRNTEFAKNIQYF
TGTGCCAGCAGAAACACAGAGTTCGCCAAAAACATTCAGTACTTC
>TRBD2|TRBJ2-1|TRBV12-3/TRBV12-4|.
CASSSVLAGTFEQFF
TGTGCCAGCAGCTCCGTACTAGCGGGCACATTTGAGCAGTTCTTC
>TRBD2|TRBJ2-7|TRBV5-1|.
CASSSGTSGFGEQYF
TGCGCCAGCAGTTCCGGGACTAGCGGGTTTGGCGAGCAGTACTTC
>TRBD1|TRBJ1-5|TRBV19|.
CASRPDRGRQPQHF
TGTGCCAGTAGACCAGACAGGGGGCGTCAGCCCCAGCATTTT
>TRBD1|TRBJ1-5|TRBV20-1|.
CSALPGQGSYSNQPQHF
TGCAGTGCCCTACCGGGACAGGGCTCGTATAGCAATCAGCCCCAGCATTTT
>.|TRBJ1-3|TRBV3-1|.
CASSSRTERNTIYF
TGTGCCAGCAGCTCCCGGACAGAAAGAAACACCATATATTTT
>TRBD2|TRBJ2-3|TRBV12-3/TRBV12-4|.
CASRGTSGHTDTQYF
TGTGCCAGCAGGGGGACTAGCGGGCACACAGATACGCAGTATTTT
>.|TRBJ2-4|TRBV7-9|.
CASSLDMNIQYF
TGTGCCAGCAGCTTAGATATGAACATTCAGTACTTC
>.|TRBJ2-2|TRBV19|.
CASSIRAAYTGELFF
TGTGCCAGTAGTATCAGGGCGGCGTACACCGGGGAGCTGTTTTTT
>.|TRBJ2-2|TRBV28|.
CASSLPGPTGELFF
TGTGCCAGCAGTTTACCGGGGCCCACCGGGGAGCTGTTTTTT
>.|TRBJ2-1|TRBV28|.
CASSLFGPYNEQFF
TGTGCCAGCAGTTTATTCGGCCCATACAATGAGCAGTTCTTC
>TRBD1|TRBJ1-2|TRBV2|once
CASSVEGARTF
TGTGCCAGCAGTGTGGAGGGGGCCAGGACCTTC
>TRBD2|TRBJ2-1|TRBV24-1|.
CATSDLRAGGHDNEQFF
TGTGCCACCAGTGATTTGAGGGCGGGGGGGCACGACAATGAGCAGTTCTTC
>.|TRBJ2-3|TRBV27|once
CASRRQWNGDTQYF
TGTGCCAGCAGGAGACAATGGAATGGAGATACGCAGTATTTT
>.|TRBJ1-6|TRBV6-5|.
CASRGGAILHF
TGTGCCAGCCGTGGAGGAGCCATCCTCCACTTT
>.|TRBJ1-5|TRBV23-1|.
CASSQSRPLEALTGGGNQPQHF
TGCGCCAGCAGTCAATCTCGACCCTTAGAGGCCCTTACGGGGGGCGGCAATCAGCCCCAGCATTTT